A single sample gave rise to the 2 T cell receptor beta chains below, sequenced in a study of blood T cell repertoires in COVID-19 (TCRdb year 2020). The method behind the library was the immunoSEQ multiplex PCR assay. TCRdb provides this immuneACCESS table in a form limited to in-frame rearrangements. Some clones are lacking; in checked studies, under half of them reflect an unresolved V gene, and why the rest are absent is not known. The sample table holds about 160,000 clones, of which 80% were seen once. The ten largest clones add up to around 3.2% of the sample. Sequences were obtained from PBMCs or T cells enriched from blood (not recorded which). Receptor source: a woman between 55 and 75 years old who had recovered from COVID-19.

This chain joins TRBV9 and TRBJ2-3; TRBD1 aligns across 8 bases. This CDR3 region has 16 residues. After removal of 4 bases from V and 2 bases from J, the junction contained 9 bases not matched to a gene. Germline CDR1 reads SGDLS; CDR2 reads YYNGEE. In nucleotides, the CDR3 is TGTGCCAGCAGCCAAGACAGGGGTAGTATCACAGATACGCAGTATTTT. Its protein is CASSQDRGSITDTQYF.

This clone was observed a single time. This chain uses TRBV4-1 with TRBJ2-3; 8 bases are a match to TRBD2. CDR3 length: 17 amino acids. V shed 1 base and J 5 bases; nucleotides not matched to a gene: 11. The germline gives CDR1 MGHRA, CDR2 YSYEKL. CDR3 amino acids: CASSQVPGGADGDTQYF. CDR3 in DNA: TGCGCCAGCAGCCAAGTACCGGGGGGGGCCGATGGAGATACGCAGTATTTT.